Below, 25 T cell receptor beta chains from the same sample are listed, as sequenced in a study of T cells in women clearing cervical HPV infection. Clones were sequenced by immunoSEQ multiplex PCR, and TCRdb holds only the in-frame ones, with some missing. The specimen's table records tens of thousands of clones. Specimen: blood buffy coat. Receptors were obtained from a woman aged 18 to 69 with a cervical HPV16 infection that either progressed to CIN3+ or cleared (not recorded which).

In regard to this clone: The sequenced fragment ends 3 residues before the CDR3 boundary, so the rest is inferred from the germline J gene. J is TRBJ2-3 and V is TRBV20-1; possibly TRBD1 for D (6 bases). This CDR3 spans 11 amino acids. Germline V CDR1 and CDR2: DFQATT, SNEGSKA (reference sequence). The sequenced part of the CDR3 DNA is TGCAGTGCTAGTAACAGGGAGACG. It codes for CSASNRET. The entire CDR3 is CSASNRETQYF.

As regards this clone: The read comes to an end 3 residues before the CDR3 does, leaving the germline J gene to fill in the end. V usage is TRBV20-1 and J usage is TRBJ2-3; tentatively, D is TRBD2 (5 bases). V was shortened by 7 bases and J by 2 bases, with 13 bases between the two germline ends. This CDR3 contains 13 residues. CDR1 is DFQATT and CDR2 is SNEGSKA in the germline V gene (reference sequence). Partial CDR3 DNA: TGCAGTGGCCGGCTAGCCCTCACAGATACG. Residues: CSGRLALTDT. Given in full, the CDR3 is CSGRLALTDTQYF.

CDR3 DNA (partial): TGTGCCAGCAGCCCCCAGGGGAATCAGCCC. This gives the protein CASSPQGNQP. The full CDR3 protein reads CASSPQGNQPQHF. The chain is built from TRBV7-2 and TRBJ1-5, with D perhaps TRBD1 (6 bases). The CDR3 end falls 3 residues outside the read, so it is completed with the germline J gene. Trimming pared 5 bases from V and 4 bases from J, leaving 9 bases between. The CDR3 length is 13 residues. In germline, CDR1 is SGHTA, CDR2 FQGNSA.

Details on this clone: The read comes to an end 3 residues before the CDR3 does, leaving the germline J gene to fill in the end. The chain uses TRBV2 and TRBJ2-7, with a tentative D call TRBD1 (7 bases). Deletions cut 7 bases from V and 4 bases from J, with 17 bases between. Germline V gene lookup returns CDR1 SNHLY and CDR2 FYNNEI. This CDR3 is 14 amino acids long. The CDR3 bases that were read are TGTGCCAGCAATGATGGACAGGCGGGATACGAG. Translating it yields CASNDGQAGYE. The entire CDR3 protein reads CASNDGQAGYEQYF.

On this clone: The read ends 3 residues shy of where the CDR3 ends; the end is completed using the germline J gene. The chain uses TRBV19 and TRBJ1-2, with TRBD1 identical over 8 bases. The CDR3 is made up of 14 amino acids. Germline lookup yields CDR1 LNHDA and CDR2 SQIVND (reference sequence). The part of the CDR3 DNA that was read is TGTGCCAGTAGTGCCGGGACAGGAGCCTACGAC. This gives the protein CASSAGTGAYD. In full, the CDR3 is CASSAGTGAYDYTF.

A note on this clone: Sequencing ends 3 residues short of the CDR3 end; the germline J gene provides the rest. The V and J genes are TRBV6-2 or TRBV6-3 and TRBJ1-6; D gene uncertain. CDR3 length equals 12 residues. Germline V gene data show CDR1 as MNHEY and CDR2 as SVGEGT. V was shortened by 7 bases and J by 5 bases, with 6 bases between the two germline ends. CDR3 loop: CASTRDNSPLHF. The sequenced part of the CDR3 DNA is TGTGCCAGCACGAGGGATAATTCACCC.

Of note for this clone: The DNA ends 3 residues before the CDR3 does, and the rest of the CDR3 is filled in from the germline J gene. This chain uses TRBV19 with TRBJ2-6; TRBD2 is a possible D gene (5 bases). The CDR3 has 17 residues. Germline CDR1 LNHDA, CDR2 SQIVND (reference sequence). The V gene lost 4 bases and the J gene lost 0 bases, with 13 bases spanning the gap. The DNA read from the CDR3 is TGTGCCAGTAGTACTCGGGGTGATTCCTCTGGGGCCAACGTC. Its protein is CASSTRGDSSGANV. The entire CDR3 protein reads CASSTRGDSSGANVLTF.

The CDR3 bases that were read are TGCGCCAGCAGCTTGGTTAGCTCCTATAATTCACCC. Translated: CASSLVSSYNSP. The CDR3 as a whole reads CASSLVSSYNSPLHF. V is TRBV5-1 and J is TRBJ1-6, with unresolved D. The read ends 3 residues shy of where the CDR3 ends; the end is completed using the germline J gene. Germline lookup yields CDR1 SGHRS and CDR2 YFSETQ. This CDR3 has 15 residues. V was pared by 0 bases and J by 0 bases, with 4 bases between.

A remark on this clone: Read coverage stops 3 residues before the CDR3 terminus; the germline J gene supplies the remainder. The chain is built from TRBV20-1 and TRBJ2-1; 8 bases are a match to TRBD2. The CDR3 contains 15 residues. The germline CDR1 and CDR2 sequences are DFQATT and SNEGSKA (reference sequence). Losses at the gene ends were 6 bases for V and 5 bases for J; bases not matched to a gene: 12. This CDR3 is CSATDPRGADNEQFF. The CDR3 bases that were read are TGCAGTGCCACCGATCCGCGGGGGGCCGACAATGAG.

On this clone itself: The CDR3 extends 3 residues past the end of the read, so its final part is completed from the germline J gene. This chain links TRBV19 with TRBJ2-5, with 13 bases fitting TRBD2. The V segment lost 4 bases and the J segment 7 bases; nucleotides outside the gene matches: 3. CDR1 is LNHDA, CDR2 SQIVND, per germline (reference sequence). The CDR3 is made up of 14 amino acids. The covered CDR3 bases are TGTGCCAGTAGTAAGAGACTAGCGGGGGGGACC. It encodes CASSKRLAGGT. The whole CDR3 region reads CASSKRLAGGTQYF.

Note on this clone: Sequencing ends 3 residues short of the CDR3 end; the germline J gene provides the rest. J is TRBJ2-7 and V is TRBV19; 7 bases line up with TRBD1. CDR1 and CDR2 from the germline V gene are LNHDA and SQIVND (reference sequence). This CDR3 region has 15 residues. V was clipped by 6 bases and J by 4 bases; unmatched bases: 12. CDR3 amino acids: CASSITGRQGYEQYF. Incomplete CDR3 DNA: TGTGCCAGTAGCATCACAGGGCGACAGGGATACGAG.

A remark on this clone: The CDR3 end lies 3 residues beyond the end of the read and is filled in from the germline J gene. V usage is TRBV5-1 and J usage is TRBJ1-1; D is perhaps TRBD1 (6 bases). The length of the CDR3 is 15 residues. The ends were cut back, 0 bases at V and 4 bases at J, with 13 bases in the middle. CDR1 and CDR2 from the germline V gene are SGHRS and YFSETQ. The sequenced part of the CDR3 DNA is TGCGCCAGCAGCTTGGAGGGGGTTCAGAGCACTGAA. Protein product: CASSLEGVQSTE. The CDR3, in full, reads CASSLEGVQSTEAFF. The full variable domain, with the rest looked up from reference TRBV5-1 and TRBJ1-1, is KAGVTQTPRYLIKTRGQQVTLSCSPISGHRSVSWYQQTPGQGLQFLFEYFSETQRNKGNFPGRFSGRQFSNSRSEMNVSTLELGDSALYLCASSLEGVQSTEAFFGQGTRLTVV.

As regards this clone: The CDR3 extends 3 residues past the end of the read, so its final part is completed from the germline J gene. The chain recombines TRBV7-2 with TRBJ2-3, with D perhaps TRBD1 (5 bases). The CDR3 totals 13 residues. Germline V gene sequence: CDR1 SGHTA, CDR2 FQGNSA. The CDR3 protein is CASSSQGGKTQYF. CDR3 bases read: TGTGCCAGCAGCTCCCAGGGTGGCAAGACG.

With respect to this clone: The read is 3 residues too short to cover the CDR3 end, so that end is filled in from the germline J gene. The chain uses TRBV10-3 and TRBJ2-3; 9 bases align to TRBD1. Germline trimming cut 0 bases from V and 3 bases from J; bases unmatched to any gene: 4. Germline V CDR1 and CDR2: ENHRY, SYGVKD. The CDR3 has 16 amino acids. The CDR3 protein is CAISESTGGMTDTQYF. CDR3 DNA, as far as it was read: TGTGCCATCAGTGAGTCTACAGGGGGCATGACAGATACG.

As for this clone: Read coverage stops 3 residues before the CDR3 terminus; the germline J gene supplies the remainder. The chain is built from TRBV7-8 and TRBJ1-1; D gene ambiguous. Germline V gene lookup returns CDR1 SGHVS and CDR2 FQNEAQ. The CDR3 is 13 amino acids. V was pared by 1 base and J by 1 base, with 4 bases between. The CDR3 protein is CASSLVRNTEAFF. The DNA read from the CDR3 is TGTGCCAGCAGCTTAGTCCGGAACACTGAA.

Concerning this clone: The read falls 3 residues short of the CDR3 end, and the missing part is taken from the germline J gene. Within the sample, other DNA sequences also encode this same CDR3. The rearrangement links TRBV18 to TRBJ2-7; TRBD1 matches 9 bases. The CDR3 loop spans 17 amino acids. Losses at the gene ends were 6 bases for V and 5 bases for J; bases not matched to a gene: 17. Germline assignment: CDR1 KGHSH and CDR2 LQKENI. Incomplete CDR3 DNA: TGTGCCAGCTCCCCCCCGACTGTGACAGGGGGGTTCCACGAG. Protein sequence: CASSPPTVTGGFHE. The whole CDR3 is CASSPPTVTGGFHEQYF.

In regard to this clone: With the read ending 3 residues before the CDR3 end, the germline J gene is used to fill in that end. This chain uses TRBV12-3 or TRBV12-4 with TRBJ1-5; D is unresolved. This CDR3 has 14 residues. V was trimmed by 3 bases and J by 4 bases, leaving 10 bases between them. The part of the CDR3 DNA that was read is TGTGCCAGCAGTTTCGAGGGTGGGAATCAGCCC. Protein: CASSFEGGNQP. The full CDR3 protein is CASSFEGGNQPQHF.

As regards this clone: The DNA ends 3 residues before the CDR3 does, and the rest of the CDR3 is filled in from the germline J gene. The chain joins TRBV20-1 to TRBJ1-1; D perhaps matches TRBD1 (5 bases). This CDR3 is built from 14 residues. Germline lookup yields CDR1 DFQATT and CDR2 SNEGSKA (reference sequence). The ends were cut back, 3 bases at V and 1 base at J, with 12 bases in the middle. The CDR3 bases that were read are TGCAGTGCTAGGACTCCGAGGGGGAACACTGAA. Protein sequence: CSARTPRGNTE. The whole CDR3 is CSARTPRGNTEAFF.

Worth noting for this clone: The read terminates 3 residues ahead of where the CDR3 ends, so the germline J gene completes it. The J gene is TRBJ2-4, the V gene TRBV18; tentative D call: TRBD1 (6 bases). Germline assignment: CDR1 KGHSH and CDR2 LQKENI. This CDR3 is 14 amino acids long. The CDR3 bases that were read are TGTGCCAGCTCACCACCGACAGGATCCTATGGT. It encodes CASSPPTGSYG. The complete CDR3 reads CASSPPTGSYGQYF. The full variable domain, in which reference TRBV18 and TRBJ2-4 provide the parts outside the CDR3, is NAGVMQNPRHLVRRRGQEARLRCSPMKGHSHVYWYRQLPEEGLKFMVYLQKENIIDESGMPKERFSAEFPKEGPSILRIQQVVRGDSAAYFCASSPPTGSYGQYFGAGTRLSVL.

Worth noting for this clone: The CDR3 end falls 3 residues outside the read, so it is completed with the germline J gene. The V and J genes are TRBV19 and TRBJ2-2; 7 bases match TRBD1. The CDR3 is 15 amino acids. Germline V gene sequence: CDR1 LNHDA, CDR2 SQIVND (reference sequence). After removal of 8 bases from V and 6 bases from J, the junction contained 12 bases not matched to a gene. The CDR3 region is CASQQGRGLAGELFF. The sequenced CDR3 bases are TGTGCCAGTCAACAGGGGAGAGGTCTGGCCGGGGAG.

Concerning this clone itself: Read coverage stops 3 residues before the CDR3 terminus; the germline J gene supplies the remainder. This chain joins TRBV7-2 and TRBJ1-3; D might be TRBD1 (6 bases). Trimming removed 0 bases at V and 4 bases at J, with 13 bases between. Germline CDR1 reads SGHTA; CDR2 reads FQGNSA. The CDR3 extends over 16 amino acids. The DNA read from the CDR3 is TGTGCCAGCAGCTTAGCACCAGGGGATCGGGGAAACACC. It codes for CASSLAPGDRGNT. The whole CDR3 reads CASSLAPGDRGNTIYF.

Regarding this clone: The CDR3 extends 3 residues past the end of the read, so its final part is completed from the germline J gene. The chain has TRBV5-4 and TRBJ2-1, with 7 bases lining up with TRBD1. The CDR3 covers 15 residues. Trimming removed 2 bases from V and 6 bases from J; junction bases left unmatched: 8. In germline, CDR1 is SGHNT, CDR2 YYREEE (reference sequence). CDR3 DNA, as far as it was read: TGTGCCAGCAGCTTACCGACAGGGCGGTTCAATGAG. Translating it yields CASSLPTGRFNE. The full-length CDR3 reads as CASSLPTGRFNEQFF. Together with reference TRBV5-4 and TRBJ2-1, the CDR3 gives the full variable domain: ETGVTQSPTHLIKTRGQQVTLRCSSQSGHNTVSWYQQALGQGPQFIFQYYREEENGRGNFPPRFSGLQFPNYSSELNVNALELDDSALYLCASSLPTGRFNEQFFGPGTRLTVL.

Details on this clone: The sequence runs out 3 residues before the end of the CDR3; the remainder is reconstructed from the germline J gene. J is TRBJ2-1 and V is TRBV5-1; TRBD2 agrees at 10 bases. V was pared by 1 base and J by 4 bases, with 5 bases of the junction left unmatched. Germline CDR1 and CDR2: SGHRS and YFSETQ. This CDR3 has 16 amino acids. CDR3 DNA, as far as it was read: TGCGCCAGCAGCTTGAGCCCTAGCGGGGGTTACAATGAG. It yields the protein CASSLSPSGGYNE. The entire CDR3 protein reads CASSLSPSGGYNEQFF.

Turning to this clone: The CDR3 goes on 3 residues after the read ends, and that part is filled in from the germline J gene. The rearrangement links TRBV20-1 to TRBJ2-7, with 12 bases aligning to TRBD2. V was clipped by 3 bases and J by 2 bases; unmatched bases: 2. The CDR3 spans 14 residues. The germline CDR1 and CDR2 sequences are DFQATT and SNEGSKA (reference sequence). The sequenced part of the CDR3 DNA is TGCAGTGCTAGGACTAGCGGGGGAACCTACGAG. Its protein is CSARTSGGTYE. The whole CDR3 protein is CSARTSGGTYEQYF.

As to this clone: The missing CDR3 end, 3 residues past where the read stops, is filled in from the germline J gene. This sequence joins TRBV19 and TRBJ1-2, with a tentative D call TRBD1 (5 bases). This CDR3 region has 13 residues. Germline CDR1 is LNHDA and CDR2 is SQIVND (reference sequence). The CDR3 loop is CASSTTVRYDYTF. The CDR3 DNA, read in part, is TGTGCCAGTAGTACGACAGTGAGATACGAC.